This TCR beta chain is from a study of blood T cell repertoires in COVID-19. Per the germline V gene, CDR1 is KGHSH and CDR2 is LQKENI. Between the trimmed V and J ends, which lost 2 bases and 2 bases, there was a span of 10 bases. The CDR3 runs to 15 residues. Authors' processing steps: Researchers report that nucleated cell counts were estimated from reference gene primer amplification. TCRdb's copy holds only in-frame clones and misses some; the assay was immunoSEQ multiplex PCR. For V, J and clone size, that table is used; D and trimming come from the DNA. The data contain about 300,000 clones, around 89% of them singletons.

The TCR originated in a man aged 18 to 29 who had recovered from COVID-19. Material: peripheral blood. The gene calls are TRBV18 and TRBJ1-3; no clear D. The CDR3 coding sequence is TGTGCCAGCTCACCAGGAGGTCGTACTGGAAACACCATATATTTT. Protein: CASSPGGRTGNTIYF. Based on the CDR3 plus reference TRBV18 and TRBJ1-3, the full variable domain is NAGVMQNPRHLVRRRGQEARLRCSPMKGHSHVYWYRQLPEEGLKFMVYLQKENIIDESGMPKERFSAEFPKEGPSILRIQQVVRGDSAAYFCASSPGGRTGNTIYFGEGSWLTVV.